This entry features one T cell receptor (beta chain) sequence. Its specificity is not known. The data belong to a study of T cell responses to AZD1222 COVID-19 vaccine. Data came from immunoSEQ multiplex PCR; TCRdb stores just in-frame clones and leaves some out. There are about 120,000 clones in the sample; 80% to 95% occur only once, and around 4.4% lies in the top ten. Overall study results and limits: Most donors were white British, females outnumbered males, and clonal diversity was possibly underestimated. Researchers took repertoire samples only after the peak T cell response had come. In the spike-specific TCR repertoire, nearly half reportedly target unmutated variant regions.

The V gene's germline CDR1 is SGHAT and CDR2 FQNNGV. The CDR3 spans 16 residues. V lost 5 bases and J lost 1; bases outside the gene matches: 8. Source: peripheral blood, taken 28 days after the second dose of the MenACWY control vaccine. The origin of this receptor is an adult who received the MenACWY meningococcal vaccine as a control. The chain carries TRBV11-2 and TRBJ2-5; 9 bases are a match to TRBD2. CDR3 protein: CASSPNLAGIQETQYF. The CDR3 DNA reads TGTGCCAGCAGCCCAAACCTAGCGGGGATCCAAGAGACCCAGTACTTC.